A selection of T cell receptor beta chains follows, all from one sample in a study of blood T cell repertoires in COVID-19. Produced via immunoSEQ multiplex PCR; TCRdb's table is partial and in-frame only. This table holds 150,000 to 250,000 clones, roughly 77% found once. The source material was peripheral blood. These TCRs come from a woman between 40 and 55 years old with COVID-19, enrolled during active disease. The CDR3 runs from the conserved cysteine through the conserved F or W. The D gene is left open where the match is weak. Only part of the rows carry a size: once, few, many, or a class if the clone is expanded.

V	length	J	D	size	CDR3	DNA
TRBV5-1	13	TRBJ2-5	NA	NA	CASSLNFQETQYF	TGCGCCAGCAGCTTAAACTTTCAAGAGACCCAGTACTTC
TRBV11-2	14	TRBJ2-7	NA	NA	CASSTVGGAREQYF	TGTGCCAGCAGTACGGTAGGGGGGGCGCGAGAGCAGTACTTC
TRBV5-1	14	TRBJ2-3	TRBD1	NA	CASSLGRGPDTQYF	TGCGCCAGCAGCTTAGGCAGGGGGCCGGATACGCAGTATTTT
TRBV20-1	14	TRBJ1-1	TRBD1	NA	CSASRPGQGTEAFF	TGCAGTGCTAGTCGCCCGGGACAGGGCACTGAAGCTTTCTTT
TRBV6-5	13	TRBJ1-1	NA	NA	CASTLTSGTEAFF	TGTGCCAGCACCCTGACCTCCGGGACTGAAGCTTTCTTT
TRBV6-2/TRBV6-3	15	TRBJ2-7	NA	NA	CASSYPAGVSYEQYF	TGTGCCAGCAGTTACCCTGCCGGGGTCTCCTACGAGCAGTACTTC
TRBV6-1	15	TRBJ2-1	TRBD1	NA	CASSDRDRGRDEQFF	TGTGCCAGCAGTGACCGGGACAGGGGAAGGGATGAGCAGTTCTTC
TRBV6-5	14	TRBJ2-7	NA	NA	CASRRQESSYEQYF	TGTGCCAGCCGCAGACAGGAGAGCTCCTACGAGCAGTACTTC
TRBV5-4	16	TRBJ2-5	TRBD2	NA	CASSPPSGGGQETQYF	TGTGCCAGCAGCCCCCCAAGCGGGGGTGGCCAAGAGACCCAGTACTTC
TRBV9	13	TRBJ1-2	NA	NA	CASNRDGGYGYTF	TGTGCCAGCAACCGGGACGGGGGATATGGCTACACCTTC
TRBV7-9	14	TRBJ1-2	NA	NA	CASSLGGGDYGYTF	TGTGCCAGCAGCTTAGGTGGGGGGGACTATGGCTACACCTTC
TRBV6-1	16	TRBJ1-6	NA	few	CASSEQGHLYNSPLHF	TGTGCCAGCAGTGAACAGGGTCACCTCTATAATTCACCCCTCCACTTT
TRBV19	16	TRBJ2-3	TRBD2	NA	CASTDTGGGLADTQYF	TGTGCCAGTACCGATACCGGGGGAGGGTTAGCAGATACGCAGTATTTT
TRBV7-2	14	TRBJ1-4	TRBD1	NA	CASSLGGTVEKLFF	TGTGCCAGCAGCTTAGGGGGGACAGTCGAAAAACTGTTTTTT
TRBV5-8	15	TRBJ2-5	TRBD2	NA	CASSFQGRGGETQYF	TGTGCCAGCAGCTTTCAGGGGCGGGGGGGAGAGACCCAGTACTTC
TRBV18	14	TRBJ1-1	NA	NA	CASSRTNGNTEAFF	TGTGCCAGCTCACGGACAAACGGAAACACTGAAGCTTTCTTT
TRBV5-1	13	TRBJ2-1	NA	NA	CASSLGTTNEQFF	TGCGCCAGCAGCTTGGGGACTACCAATGAGCAGTTCTTC
TRBV7-2	15	TRBJ1-2	TRBD1	few	CASSQVYGTGDGYTF	TGTGCCAGCAGCCAAGTTTACGGGACAGGGGATGGCTACACCTTC
TRBV30	12	TRBJ1-6	NA	NA	CAWSYRDSPLHF	TGTGCCTGGAGTTACAGGGATTCACCCCTCCACTTT
TRBV27	15	TRBJ1-6	TRBD1	NA	CASSRTGVGNSPLHF	TGTGCCAGCAGCCGCACAGGGGTCGGGAATTCACCCCTCCACTTT
TRBV4-2	14	TRBJ2-5	NA	once	CASSRGSAEETQYF	TGTGCCAGCAGCCGAGGTAGCGCCGAAGAGACCCAGTACTTC
TRBV3-1/TRBV3-2	16	TRBJ2-6	NA	once	CASSHVVEAGANVLTF	TGTGCCAGCAGCCATGTGGTGGAGGCAGGGGCCAACGTCCTGACTTTC
TRBV15	14	TRBJ2-2	NA	NA	CATSIGTSSGELFF	TGTGCCACCAGCATCGGGACTTCATCCGGGGAGCTGTTTTTT
TRBV14	16	TRBJ2-2	TRBD2	NA	CASSHLGAGLTGELFF	TGTGCCAGCAGCCACCTGGGAGCGGGATTAACCGGGGAGCTGTTTTTT
TRBV27	13	TRBJ1-1	NA	NA	CASSRRQEPEAFF	TGTGCCAGCAGTCGTAGACAGGAGCCTGAAGCTTTCTTT
TRBV5-1	19	TRBJ2-5	NA	NA	CASSFPGQGLAGVWETQYF	TGCGCCAGCAGCTTCCCGGGACAGGGTTTAGCGGGAGTGTGGGAGACCCAGTACTTC
TRBV10-3	16	TRBJ2-7	TRBD2	NA	CAISELLATEPYEQYF	TGTGCCATCAGTGAATTACTAGCGACTGAACCCTACGAGCAGTACTTC
TRBV6-5	15	TRBJ1-3	NA	NA	CASKPGLSSGNTIYF	TGTGCCAGCAAACCAGGGCTTAGCTCTGGAAACACCATATATTTT
TRBV19	15	TRBJ1-5	NA	NA	CASKVGVMNNQPQHF	TGTGCCAGTAAGGTCGGGGTGATGAACAATCAGCCCCAGCATTTT
TRBV18	12	TRBJ2-5	NA	NA	CATSGGQETQYF	TGTGCCACCTCTGGAGGACAAGAGACCCAGTACTTC
TRBV5-4	13	TRBJ1-2	NA	NA	CASSLGGEGGYTF	TGTGCCAGCAGCTTGGGAGGGGAGGGTGGCTACACCTTC
TRBV7-9	15	TRBJ2-3	NA	once	CASTLGRRFTDTQYF	TGTGCCAGCACACTCGGTCGGAGGTTCACAGATACGCAGTATTTT
TRBV25-1	15	TRBJ2-2	NA	NA	CASSESRGGTGELFF	TGTGCCAGCAGTGAATCACGGGGAGGCACCGGGGAGCTGTTTTTT
TRBV18	15	TRBJ2-1	TRBD2	NA	CASSEGAGVANEQFF	TGTGCCAGCTCAGAAGGAGCGGGAGTGGCAAATGAGCAGTTCTTC
TRBV18	14	TRBJ1-6	NA	NA	CASSPQGDHSPLHF	TGTGCCAGCTCACCACAGGGGGACCATTCACCCCTCCACTTT
TRBV10-1	15	TRBJ2-1	TRBD2	NA	CASSERSSGGDEQFF	TGCGCCAGCAGTGAGCGGTCTAGCGGGGGCGATGAGCAGTTCTTC
TRBV9	13	TRBJ2-2	NA	NA	CASSVTETGELFF	TGTGCCAGCAGCGTAACGGAGACCGGGGAGCTGTTTTTT
TRBV5-1	14	TRBJ2-5	TRBD1	NA	CASSAGQDQETQYF	TGCGCCAGCAGCGCGGGACAGGACCAAGAGACCCAGTACTTC
TRBV3-1/TRBV3-2	14	TRBJ2-7	NA	NA	CASSPGRRSYEQYF	TGTGCCAGCAGCCCTGGCCGGCGGTCGTACGAGCAGTACTTC
TRBV9	16	TRBJ2-3	NA	once	CASSPGRRLSTDTQYF	TGTGCCAGCAGCCCTGGACGGAGACTAAGCACAGATACGCAGTATTTT
TRBV9	15	TRBJ2-1	TRBD2	NA	CASSVSGITDNEQFF	TGTGCCAGCAGCGTTAGCGGGATTACGGACAATGAGCAGTTCTTC